There are many counts of the clone carrying this TCR beta chain. Its antigen is currently unknown. These data are taken from a study of T cells after yellow fever vaccination. Via MiXCR, TCRdb re-called the 5' RACE reads, giving one row per CDR3 protein. The table includes hundreds of thousands of distinct CDR3 sequences, around an eighth detected once. Trimming pared 1 base from V and 4 bases from J, leaving 7 bases between. Germline V gene sequence: CDR1 DFQATT, CDR2 SNEGSKA (reference sequence). The CDR3 extends over 12 amino acids. Study-level results: Most clones from primary vaccination were detected again post-booster (roughly 96% CD4, about 88% CD8). A limited proportion of clonotypes was detected within both the CD4 and CD8 compartments. Weaker overall was a secondary response that nonetheless peaked faster, on day 5 versus 15.

The sequences come from PBMCs, collected on the day of the yellow fever booster vaccination. The sequence derives from a young man who received the YFV17D yellow fever vaccine. V and J are TRBV20-1 and TRBJ1-1, with D unresolved. CDR3 region: CSARVQFTEAFF. The CDR3 DNA is TGCAGTGCTAGAGTACAGTTCACTGAAGCTTTCTTT.